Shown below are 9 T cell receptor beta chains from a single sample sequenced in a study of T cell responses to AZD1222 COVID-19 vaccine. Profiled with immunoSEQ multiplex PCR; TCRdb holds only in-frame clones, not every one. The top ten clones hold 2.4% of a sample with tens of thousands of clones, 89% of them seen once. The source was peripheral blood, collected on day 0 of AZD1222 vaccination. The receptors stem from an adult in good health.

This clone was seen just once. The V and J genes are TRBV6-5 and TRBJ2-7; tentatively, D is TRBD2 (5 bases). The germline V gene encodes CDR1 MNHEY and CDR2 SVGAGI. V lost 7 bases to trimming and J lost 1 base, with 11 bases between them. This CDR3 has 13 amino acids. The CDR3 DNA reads TGTGCCAGCACTGGCCTAGCTTCCTACGAGCAGTACTTC. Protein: CASTGLASYEQYF.

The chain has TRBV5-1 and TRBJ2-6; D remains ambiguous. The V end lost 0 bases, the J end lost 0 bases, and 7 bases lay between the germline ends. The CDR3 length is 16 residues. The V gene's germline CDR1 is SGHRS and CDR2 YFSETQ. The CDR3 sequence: CASSLGQYSGANVLTF. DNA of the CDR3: TGCGCCAGCAGCTTGGGGCAATACTCTGGGGCCAACGTCCTGACTTTC.

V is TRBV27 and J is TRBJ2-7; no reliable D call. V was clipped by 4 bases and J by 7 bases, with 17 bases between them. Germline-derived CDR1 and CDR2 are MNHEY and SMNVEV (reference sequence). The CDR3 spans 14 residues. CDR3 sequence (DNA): TGTGCCAGCAGTTCGACGATCCTACGAGCTGAGCAGTACTTC. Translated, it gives CASSSTILRAEQYF.

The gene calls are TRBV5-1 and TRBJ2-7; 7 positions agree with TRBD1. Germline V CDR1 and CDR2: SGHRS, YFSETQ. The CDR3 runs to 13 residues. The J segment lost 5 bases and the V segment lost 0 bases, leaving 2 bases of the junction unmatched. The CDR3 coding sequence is TGCGCCAGCAGCTTGGAAACAGGGGACGAGCAGTACTTC. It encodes CASSLETGDEQYF.

The CDR3 sequence: CSVGSGTGGYEQYF. As DNA, the CDR3 is TGCAGCGTTGGCTCCGGGACAGGGGGATACGAGCAGTACTTC. This chain joins TRBV29-1 and TRBJ2-7; TRBD1 matches at 11 bases. The CDR3 consists of 14 residues. The V gene end was trimmed by 4 bases and the J gene end by 4 bases; junction bases not matched to a gene: 6. CDR1 and CDR2 from the germline V gene are SQVTM and ANQGSEA.

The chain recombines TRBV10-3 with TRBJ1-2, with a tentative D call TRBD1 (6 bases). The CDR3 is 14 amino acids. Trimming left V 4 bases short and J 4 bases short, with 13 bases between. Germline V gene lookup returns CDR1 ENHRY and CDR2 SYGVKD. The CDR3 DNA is TGTGCCATCAGTGGGTCCGGGACACCCTATGGCTACACCTTC. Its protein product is CAISGSGTPYGYTF.

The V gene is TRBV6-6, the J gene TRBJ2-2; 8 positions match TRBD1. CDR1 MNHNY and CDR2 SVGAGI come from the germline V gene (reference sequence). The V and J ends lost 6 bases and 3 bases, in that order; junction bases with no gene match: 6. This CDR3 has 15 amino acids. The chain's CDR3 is CASSRQGLDTGELFF. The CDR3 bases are TGTGCCAGCAGCAGACAGGGGCTCGACACCGGGGAGCTGTTTTTT.

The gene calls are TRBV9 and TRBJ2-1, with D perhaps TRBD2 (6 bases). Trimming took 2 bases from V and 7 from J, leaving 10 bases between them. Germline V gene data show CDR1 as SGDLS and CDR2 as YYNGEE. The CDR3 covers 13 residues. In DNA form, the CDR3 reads TGTGCCAGCAGCGTGAGCGGGCGTAATGAGCAGTTCTTC. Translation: CASSVSGRNEQFF.

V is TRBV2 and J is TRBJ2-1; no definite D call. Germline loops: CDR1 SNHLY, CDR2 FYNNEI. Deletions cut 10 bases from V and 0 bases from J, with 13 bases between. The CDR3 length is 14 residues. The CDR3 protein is CAINSASSYNEQFF. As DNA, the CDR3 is TGTGCCATAAATTCCGCGAGCTCCTACAATGAGCAGTTCTTC.